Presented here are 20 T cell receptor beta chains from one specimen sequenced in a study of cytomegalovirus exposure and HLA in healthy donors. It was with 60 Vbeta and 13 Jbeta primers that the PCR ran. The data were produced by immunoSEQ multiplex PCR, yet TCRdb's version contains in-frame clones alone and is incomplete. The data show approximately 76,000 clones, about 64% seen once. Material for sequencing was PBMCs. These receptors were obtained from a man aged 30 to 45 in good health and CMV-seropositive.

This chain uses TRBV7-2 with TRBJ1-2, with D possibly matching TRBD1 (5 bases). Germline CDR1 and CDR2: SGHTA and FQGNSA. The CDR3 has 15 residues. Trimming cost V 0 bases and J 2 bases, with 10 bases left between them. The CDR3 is CASSLATTENYGYTF. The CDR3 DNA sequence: TGTGCCAGCAGCTTAGCCACGACAGAGAACTATGGCTACACCTTC.

The CDR3 here is CASRGLGTEAFF. Here the CDR3 DNA reads TGTGCCAGCAGGGGGCTGGGCACTGAAGCTTTCTTT. V usage is TRBV13 and J usage is TRBJ1-1; possible D gene TRBD1, 5 bases. Between the trimmed V and J ends, which lost 6 bases and 4 bases, there was a span of 9 bases. The germline V gene encodes CDR1 PRHDT and CDR2 FYEKMQ (reference sequence). This CDR3 is 12 amino acids long.

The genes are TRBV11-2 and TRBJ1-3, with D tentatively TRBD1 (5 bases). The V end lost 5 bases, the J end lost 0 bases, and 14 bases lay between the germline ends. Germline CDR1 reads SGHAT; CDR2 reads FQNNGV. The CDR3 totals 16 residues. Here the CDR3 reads CASSTRGGNSGNTIYF. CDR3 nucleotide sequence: TGTGCCAGCAGCACGCGGGGGGGAAACTCTGGAAACACCATATATTTT. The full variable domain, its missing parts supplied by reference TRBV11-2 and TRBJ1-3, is EAGVAQSPRYKIIEKRQSVAFWCNPISGHATLYWYQQILGQGPKLLIQFQNNGVVDDSQLPKDRFSAERLKGVDSTLKIQPAKLEDSAVYLCASSTRGGNSGNTIYFGEGSWLTVV.

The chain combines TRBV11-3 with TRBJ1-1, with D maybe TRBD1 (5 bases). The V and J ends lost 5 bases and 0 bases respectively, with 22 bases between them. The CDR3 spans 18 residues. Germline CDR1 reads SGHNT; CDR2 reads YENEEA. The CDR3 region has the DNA TGTGCCAGCAGCCAACGGGGGATTATCGGCAAAATGAACACTGAAGCTTTCTTT. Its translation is CASSQRGIIGKMNTEAFF.

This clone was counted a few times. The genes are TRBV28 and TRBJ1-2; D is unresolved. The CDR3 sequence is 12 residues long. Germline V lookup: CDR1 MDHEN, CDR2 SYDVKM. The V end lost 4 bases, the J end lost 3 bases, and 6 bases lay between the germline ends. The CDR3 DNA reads TGTGCCAGCAGTTCAGACTACTATGGCTACACCTTC. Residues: CASSSDYYGYTF.

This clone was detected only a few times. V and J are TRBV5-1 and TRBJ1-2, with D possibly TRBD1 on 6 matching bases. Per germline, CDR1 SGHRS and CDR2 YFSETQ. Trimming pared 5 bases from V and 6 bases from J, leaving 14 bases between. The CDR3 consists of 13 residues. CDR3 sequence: CASRDGPGDGYTF. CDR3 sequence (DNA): TGCGCCAGCAGGGACGGACCAGGGGATGGCTACACCTTC.

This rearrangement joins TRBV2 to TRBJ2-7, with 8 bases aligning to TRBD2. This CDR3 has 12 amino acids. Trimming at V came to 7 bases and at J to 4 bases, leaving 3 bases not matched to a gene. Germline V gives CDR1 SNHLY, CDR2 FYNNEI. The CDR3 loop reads CASKREHYEQYF. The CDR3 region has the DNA TGTGCCAGCAAGCGGGAGCATTACGAGCAGTACTTC.

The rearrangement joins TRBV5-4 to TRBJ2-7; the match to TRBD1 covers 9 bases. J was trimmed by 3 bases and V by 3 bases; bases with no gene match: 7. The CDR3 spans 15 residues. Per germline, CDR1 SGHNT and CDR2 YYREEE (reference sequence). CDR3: CASSSGGQGNYEQYF. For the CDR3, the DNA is TGTGCCAGCAGCTCGGGCGGACAGGGGAACTACGAGCAGTACTTC.

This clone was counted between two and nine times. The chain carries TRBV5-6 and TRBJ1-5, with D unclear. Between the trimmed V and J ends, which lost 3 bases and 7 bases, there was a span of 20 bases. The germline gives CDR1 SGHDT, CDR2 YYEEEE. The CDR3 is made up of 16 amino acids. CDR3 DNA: TGTGCCAGCAGCTCTTTAAGTACCATTCTTGAGCAGCCCCAGCATTTT. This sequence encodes CASSSLSTILEQPQHF.

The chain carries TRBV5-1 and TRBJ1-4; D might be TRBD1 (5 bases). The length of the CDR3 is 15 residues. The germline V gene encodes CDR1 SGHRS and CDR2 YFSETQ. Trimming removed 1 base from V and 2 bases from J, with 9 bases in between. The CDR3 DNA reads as TGCGCCAGCAGCTTGCGGGGGTCCACTAATGAAAAACTGTTTTTT. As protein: CASSLRGSTNEKLFF.

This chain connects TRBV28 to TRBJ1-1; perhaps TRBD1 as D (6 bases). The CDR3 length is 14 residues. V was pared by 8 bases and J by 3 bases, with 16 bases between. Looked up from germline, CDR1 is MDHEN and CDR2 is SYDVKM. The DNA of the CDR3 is TGTGCCAGCGGGAGGGGCACAGGGCACACTGAAGCTTTCTTT. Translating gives CASGRGTGHTEAFF.

CDR3 DNA: TGTGCCAGTAGTATGGGACACAACACCGGGGAGCTGTTTTTT. Translated: CASSMGHNTGELFF. The chain combines TRBV19 with TRBJ2-2; weak D call: TRBD1 (6 bases). The CDR3 covers 14 residues. V was cut by 3 bases and J by 2 bases, with 7 bases left in between. Germline CDR1 LNHDA, CDR2 SQIVND (reference sequence). The complete variable domain, with remaining parts taken from reference TRBV19 and TRBJ2-2, reads DGGITQSPKYLFRKEGQNVTLSCEQNLNHDAMYWYRQDPGQGLRLIYYSQIVNDFQKGDIAEGYSVSREKKESFPLTVTSAQKNPTAFYLCASSMGHNTGELFFGEGSRLTVL.

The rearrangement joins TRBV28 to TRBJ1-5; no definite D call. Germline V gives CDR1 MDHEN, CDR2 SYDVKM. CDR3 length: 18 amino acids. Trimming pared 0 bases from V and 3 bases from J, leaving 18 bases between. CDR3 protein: CASSLWGIRRDLNQPQHF. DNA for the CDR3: TGTGCCAGCAGTTTATGGGGCATTCGACGGGATCTCAATCAGCCCCAGCATTTT.

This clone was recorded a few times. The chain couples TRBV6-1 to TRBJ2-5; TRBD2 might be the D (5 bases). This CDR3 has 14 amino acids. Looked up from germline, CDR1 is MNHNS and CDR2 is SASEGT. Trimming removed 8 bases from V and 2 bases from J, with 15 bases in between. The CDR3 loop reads CASETLARQETQYF. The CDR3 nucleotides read TGTGCCAGCGAGACCCTAGCCCGGCAAGAGACCCAGTACTTC.

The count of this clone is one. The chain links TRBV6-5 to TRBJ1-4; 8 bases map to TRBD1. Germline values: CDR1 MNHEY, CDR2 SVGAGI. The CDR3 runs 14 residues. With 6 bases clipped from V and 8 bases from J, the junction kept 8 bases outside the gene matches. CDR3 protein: CASRKTGEGEKLFF. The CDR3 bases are TGTGCCAGCAGAAAGACAGGGGAAGGGGAAAAACTGTTTTTT.

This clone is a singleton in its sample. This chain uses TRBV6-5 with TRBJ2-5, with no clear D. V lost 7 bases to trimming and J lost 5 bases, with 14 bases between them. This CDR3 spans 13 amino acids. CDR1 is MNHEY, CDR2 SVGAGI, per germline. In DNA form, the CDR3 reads TGTGCCAGCATGGCAGGCCAGTGGGAGACCCAGTACTTC. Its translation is CASMAGQWETQYF.

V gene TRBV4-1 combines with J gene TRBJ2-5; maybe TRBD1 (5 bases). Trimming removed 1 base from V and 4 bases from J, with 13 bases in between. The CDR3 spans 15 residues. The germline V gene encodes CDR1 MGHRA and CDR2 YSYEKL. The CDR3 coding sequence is TGCGCCAGCAGCCAAGTGCGGCAGGGAAGAGAGACCCAGTACTTC. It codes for CASSQVRQGRETQYF.

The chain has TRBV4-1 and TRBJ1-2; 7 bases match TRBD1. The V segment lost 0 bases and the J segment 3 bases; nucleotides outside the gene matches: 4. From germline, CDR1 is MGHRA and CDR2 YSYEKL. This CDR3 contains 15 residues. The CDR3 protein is CASSQDPGGDYGYTF. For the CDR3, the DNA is TGCGCCAGCAGCCAAGATCCAGGGGGAGACTATGGCTACACCTTC.

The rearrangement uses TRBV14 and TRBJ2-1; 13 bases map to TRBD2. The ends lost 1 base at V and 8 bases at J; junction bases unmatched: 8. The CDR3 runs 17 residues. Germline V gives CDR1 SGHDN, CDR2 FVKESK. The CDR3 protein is CASSQVMGLAGTHEQFF. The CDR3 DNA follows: TGTGCCAGCAGCCAAGTAATGGGACTAGCGGGAACCCATGAGCAGTTCTTC.

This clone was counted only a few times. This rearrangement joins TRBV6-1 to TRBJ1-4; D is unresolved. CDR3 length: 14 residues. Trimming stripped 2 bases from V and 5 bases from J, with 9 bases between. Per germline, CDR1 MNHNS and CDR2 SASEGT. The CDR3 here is CASSERPGNEKLFF. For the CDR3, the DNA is TGTGCCAGCAGTGAACGGCCGGGAAATGAAAAACTGTTTTTT.